This T cell receptor (beta chain) was recorded in a study of shared clonotypes between healthy human individuals. The CDR3 sequence is 17 residues long. The V segment lost 3 bases and the J segment 3 bases; nucleotides outside the gene matches: 10. Germline V lookup: CDR1 SGHNT, CDR2 YYREEE (reference sequence). Sequencing used immunoSEQ multiplex PCR; TCRdb keeps in-frame clones, though not all of them. The repertoire has about 380,000 clones, around 96% of them found once; the top ten carry 0.32%. The specimen was memory CD8+ T cells sorted from blood. Subset: CD45RO+ cells pooled with CCR7-negative TemRA cells. The receptor's source is a man aged 25 to 40 in good health. The chain carries TRBV5-4 and TRBJ2-4, with TRBD1 identical over 9 bases. The chain's CDR3 is CASSWGRDRGDKNIQYF. In DNA form, the CDR3 reads TGTGCCAGCAGCTGGGGCCGAGACAGGGGGGACAAAAACATTCAGTACTTC. The full variable domain, its missing parts supplied by reference TRBV5-4 and TRBJ2-4, is ETGVTQSPTHLIKTRGQQVTLRCSSQSGHNTVSWYQQALGQGPQFIFQYYREEENGRGNFPPRFSGLQFPNYSSELNVNALELDDSALYLCASSWGRDRGDKNIQYFGAGTRLSVL.